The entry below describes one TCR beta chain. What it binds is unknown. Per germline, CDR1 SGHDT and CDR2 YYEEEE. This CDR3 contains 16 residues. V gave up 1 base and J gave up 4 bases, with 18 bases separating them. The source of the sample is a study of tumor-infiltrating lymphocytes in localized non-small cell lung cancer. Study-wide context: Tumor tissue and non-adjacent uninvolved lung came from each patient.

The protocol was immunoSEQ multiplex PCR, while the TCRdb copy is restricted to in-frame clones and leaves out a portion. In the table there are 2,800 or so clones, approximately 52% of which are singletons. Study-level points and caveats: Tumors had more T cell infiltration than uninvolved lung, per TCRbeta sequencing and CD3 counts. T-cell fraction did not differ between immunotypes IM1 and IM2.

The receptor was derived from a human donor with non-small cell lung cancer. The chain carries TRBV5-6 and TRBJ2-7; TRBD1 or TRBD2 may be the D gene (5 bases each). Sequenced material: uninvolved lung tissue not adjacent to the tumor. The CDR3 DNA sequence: TGTGCCAGCAGCTTGCGTTGGGTGGGGGAGAGTTACGAGCAGTACTTC. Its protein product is CASSLRWVGESYEQYF.